Each of the 21 T cell receptor beta chains below was sequenced from the same sample in a study of cytomegalovirus exposure and HLA in healthy donors (dated by TCRdb to the late 2010s). Libraries came from the immunoSEQ multiplex PCR assay. TCRdb provides this immuneACCESS table in a form limited to in-frame rearrangements. Some clones are lacking; in checked studies, under half of them reflect an unresolved V gene, and why the rest are absent is not known. For this sample the table gives some 150,000 clones, of which 90% were detected only once. The ten largest clonotypes hold less than 7% of the sample. Sequencing input: PBMCs. The receptors were gathered from a woman in her 30s in good health and CMV-seropositive.

The chain couples TRBV15 to TRBJ2-5; possible D gene TRBD2, 6 bases. Germline V gene lookup returns CDR1 LNHNV and CDR2 YYDKDF (reference sequence). The ends were cut back, 3 bases at V and 1 base at J, with 12 bases in the middle. The CDR3 runs 15 residues. The CDR3 DNA is TGTGCCACCAGCAGGTCCAGGGACTCCCAAGAGACCCAGTACTTC. It encodes CATSRSRDSQETQYF.

This chain joins TRBV15 and TRBJ1-5, with D possibly being TRBD1 (6 bases). Germline V gene lookup returns CDR1 LNHNV and CDR2 YYDKDF (reference sequence). The V end lost 2 bases, the J end lost 7 bases, and 15 bases lay between the germline ends. The CDR3 has 15 amino acids. The CDR3 sequence: CATSRSGGAGQPQHF. The DNA for the CDR3 is TGTGCCACCAGCAGAAGCGGGGGGGCAGGACAGCCCCAGCATTTT.

To note about this clone: Other nucleotide sequences from this sample produce the same CDR3. The CDR3 DNA follows: TGTGCCAGCAGTTACTCGAACAGAGAAGAGACCCAGTACTTC. This encodes CASSYSNREETQYF. The genes are TRBV6-6 and TRBJ2-5; D not certain. Trimming stripped 0 bases from V and 3 bases from J, with 8 bases between. There are 14 residues in the CDR3. Germline V gene data show CDR1 as MNHNY and CDR2 as SVGAGI (reference sequence).

This sequence joins TRBV19 and TRBJ2-7, with 9 bases that match TRBD2. The CDR3 length is 15 residues. J lost 4 bases, V lost 6 bases, and 10 bases had no gene match. Germline CDR1 LNHDA, CDR2 SQIVND (reference sequence). The CDR3 nucleotides read TGTGCCAGTAGCCTACGCGGGGGGGCAAATTACGAGCAGTACTTC. Protein: CASSLRGGANYEQYF.

This clone was seen a single time. The chain combines TRBV27 with TRBJ2-7; 7 bases are a match to TRBD2. The trim removed 8 bases at V and 5 bases at J, leaving 21 bases unmatched. The CDR3 sequence is 17 residues long. CDR1 and CDR2 (germline): MNHEY, SMNVEV (reference sequence). CDR3 sequence: CASALAPPGGPFDEQYF. The CDR3 DNA sequence: TGTGCCAGCGCCCTAGCCCCTCCGGGGGGACCGTTCGACGAGCAGTACTTC.

This chain connects TRBV6-5 to TRBJ2-7, with TRBD1 identical over 10 bases. The CDR3 runs to 14 residues. Trimming took 5 bases from V and 5 from J; bases not matched to a gene: 6. Germline CDR1 MNHEY, CDR2 SVGAGI. DNA for the CDR3: TGTGCCAGCAGTGGGACAGGGGCCCTCCACGAGCAGTACTTC. This encodes CASSGTGALHEQYF.

V is TRBV18 and J is TRBJ2-7, with D possibly TRBD2 on 5 matching bases. The V end lost 6 bases, the J end lost 0 bases, and 6 bases lay between the germline ends. The CDR3 runs to 12 residues. The germline V gene encodes CDR1 KGHSH and CDR2 LQKENI. This CDR3 is CASSGSSYEQYF. In DNA, the CDR3 is TGTGCCAGCTCTGGGAGCTCCTACGAGCAGTACTTC.

This chain links TRBV11-3 with TRBJ2-3; D possibly corresponds to TRBD2 (6 bases). CDR1 and CDR2 (germline): SGHNT, YENEEA. V was pared by 5 bases and J by 6 bases, with 12 bases between. The CDR3 sequence is 13 residues long. The CDR3 DNA is TGTGCCAGCAGCAAGACGGGGAGGGATACGCAGTATTTT. It specifies CASSKTGRDTQYF.

In this sample, this clone turned up a few times. The chain combines TRBV19 with TRBJ2-1; 14 bases align to TRBD2. This CDR3 region has 17 residues. Trimming at V came to 6 bases and at J to 8 bases, leaving 12 bases not matched to a gene. From germline, CDR1 is LNHDA and CDR2 SQIVND (reference sequence). The CDR3 loop reads CASSQYGGLAGAYEQFF. The CDR3 coding sequence is TGTGCCAGTAGCCAATACGGGGGACTAGCGGGAGCTTATGAGCAGTTCTTC.

The chain uses TRBV27 and TRBJ1-2, with no clear D. Trimming stripped 0 bases from V and 4 bases from J, with 9 bases between. CDR3 length: 14 amino acids. Germline CDR1 is MNHEY and CDR2 is SMNVEV (reference sequence). As DNA, the CDR3 is TGTGCCAGCAGTTTATCGCCAGGAGGCTATGGCTACACCTTC. Its protein product is CASSLSPGGYGYTF.

V is TRBV5-6 and J is TRBJ1-5; D gene unclear. Trimming took off 0 bases at V and 3 bases at J, with 7 bases between the two ends. Germline V gene data show CDR1 as SGHDT and CDR2 as YYEEEE. CDR3 size: 14 residues. The CDR3 reads CASSLAQNNQPQHF. CDR3 DNA: TGTGCCAGCAGCTTGGCCCAGAACAATCAGCCCCAGCATTTT.

For the CDR3, the DNA is TGTGCCAGCAGCCTCGGACAGGGGGCTCGTAAGCAGTACTTC. It is translated as CASSLGQGARKQYF. The chain links TRBV28 to TRBJ2-7; 11 nucleotides align to TRBD1. Germline assignment: CDR1 MDHEN and CDR2 SYDVKM. Losses at the gene ends were 6 bases for V and 8 bases for J; bases not matched to a gene: 9. This CDR3 region has 14 residues.

The chain recombines TRBV18 with TRBJ2-7; 7 bases are a match to TRBD1. The trim removed 0 bases at V and 4 bases at J, leaving 3 bases unmatched. Germline CDR1 is KGHSH and CDR2 is LQKENI. The CDR3 has 14 residues. The CDR3 coding sequence is TGTGCCAGCTCACCACCAGGGGGCGGTTACGAGCAGTACTTC. Protein sequence: CASSPPGGGYEQYF. The full variable domain, with the rest looked up from reference TRBV18 and TRBJ2-7, is NAGVMQNPRHLVRRRGQEARLRCSPMKGHSHVYWYRQLPEEGLKFMVYLQKENIIDESGMPKERFSAEFPKEGPSILRIQQVVRGDSAAYFCASSPPGGGYEQYFGPGTRLTVT.

The chain uses TRBV18 and TRBJ1-5, with D maybe TRBD1 (5 bases). This CDR3 spans 16 amino acids. With 3 bases removed from V and 2 bases from J, the gap between germline ends came to 14 bases. Per germline, CDR1 KGHSH and CDR2 LQKENI. The CDR3 bases are TGTGCCAGCTCACCCCCAGGGCTTCGAGGCAATCAGCCCCAGCATTTT. It encodes CASSPPGLRGNQPQHF.

The genes are TRBV6-1 and TRBJ2-7, with unresolved D. The CDR3 spans 12 residues. Deletions cut 6 bases from V and 0 bases from J, with 6 bases between. Germline CDR1 is MNHNS and CDR2 is SASEGT. The CDR3, as DNA: TGTGCCAGCAGCGGTCCCTCCTACGAGCAGTACTTC. This sequence encodes CASSGPSYEQYF.

V usage is TRBV5-1 and J usage is TRBJ2-1; TRBD1 might be the D (6 bases). The CDR3 is 16 residues long. Trimming shortened V by 4 bases and J by 2 bases, and 16 bases separated the two germline ends. Germline V CDR1 and CDR2: SGHRS, YFSETQ. CDR3 in amino acids: CASSPVPDSAYNEQFF. The CDR3 DNA reads as TGCGCCAGCAGCCCGGTGCCGGACAGTGCCTACAATGAGCAGTTCTTC. The entire variable domain, with the rest obtained from reference TRBV5-1 and TRBJ2-1, is as follows: KAGVTQTPRYLIKTRGQQVTLSCSPISGHRSVSWYQQTPGQGLQFLFEYFSETQRNKGNFPGRFSGRQFSNSRSEMNVSTLELGDSALYLCASSPVPDSAYNEQFFGPGTRLTVL.

The V gene is TRBV15, the J gene TRBJ2-2; 8 nucleotides agree with TRBD1. J was trimmed by 1 base and V by 0 bases; bases with no gene match: 4. From germline, CDR1 is LNHNV and CDR2 YYDKDF (reference sequence). This CDR3 comprises 17 residues. CDR3 nucleotide sequence: TGTGCCACCAGCAGAGATCGAGGACAGGGGAACACCGGGGAGCTGTTTTTT. Translation gives CATSRDRGQGNTGELFF.

The CDR3 loop reads CASSPRLAGDQETQYF. The CDR3 region has the DNA TGTGCCAGTAGTCCAAGACTAGCGGGGGACCAAGAGACCCAGTACTTC. The rearrangement links TRBV19 to TRBJ2-5, with 12 bases that match TRBD2. This CDR3 spans 16 amino acids. Germline V lookup: CDR1 LNHDA, CDR2 SQIVND (reference sequence). The ends lost 5 bases at V and 0 bases at J; junction bases unmatched: 4.

The chain carries TRBV28 and TRBJ2-7; 7 nucleotides agree with TRBD2. V shed 5 bases, J shed 1 base, and the junction held 5 bases outside the gene matches. CDR3 length: 14 amino acids. In germline, CDR1 is MDHEN, CDR2 SYDVKM. The CDR3 sequence is CASSPRTSSYEQYF. CDR3 coding DNA: TGTGCCAGCAGTCCCCGGACTAGTTCCTACGAGCAGTACTTC.

The chain links TRBV11-3 to TRBJ2-1; TRBD2 matches 14 bases. V lost 5 bases to trimming and J lost 8 bases; unmatched junction nucleotides: 8. This CDR3 is built from 16 residues. Germline V gives CDR1 SGHNT, CDR2 YENEEA. In DNA, the CDR3 is TGTGCCAGCAGCCACCGACTAGCGGGAGGGCGGGATGAGCAGTTCTTC. Its translation is CASSHRLAGGRDEQFF.

The rearrangement uses TRBV29-1 and TRBJ1-2; the match to TRBD1 covers 9 bases. Per the germline V gene, CDR1 is SQVTM and CDR2 is ANQGSEA. The V segment lost 6 bases and the J segment 6 bases; nucleotides outside the gene matches: 5. There are 12 residues in the CDR3. The CDR3 coding sequence is TGCAGCGTCTCGGGACAGGGTAATGGCTACACCTTC. It is translated as CSVSGQGNGYTF.